This entry lists 2 T cell receptor beta chains sequenced from one sample in a study of blood T cell repertoires in COVID-19. The method was immunoSEQ multiplex PCR; TCRdb's version includes in-frame clones alone and lacks a portion of them. Of tens of thousands of clones listed, 88% are singletons. Sequencing was carried out using peripheral blood. These receptors all stem from a man in his fifties with active COVID-19.

J is TRBJ1-2 and V is TRBV28, with 8 nucleotides matching TRBD1. The CDR3 extends over 14 amino acids. In germline, CDR1 is MDHEN, CDR2 SYDVKM. The trim removed 7 bases at V and 5 bases at J, leaving 9 bases unmatched. In nucleotides, the CDR3 is TGTGCCAGCAAAACAGGGGGTGATGGGTATGGCTACACCTTC. Its translation: CASKTGGDGYGYTF.

J is TRBJ2-1 and V is TRBV29-1; D ambiguous. CDR1 is SQVTM, CDR2 ANQGSEA, per germline. V lost 7 bases, J lost 5 bases, and 15 bases lay in between. The CDR3 length is 13 residues. CDR3 DNA: TGCAGCGCCCAGGCAGGCAGTCACAATGAGCAGTTCTTC. It encodes CSAQAGSHNEQFF.